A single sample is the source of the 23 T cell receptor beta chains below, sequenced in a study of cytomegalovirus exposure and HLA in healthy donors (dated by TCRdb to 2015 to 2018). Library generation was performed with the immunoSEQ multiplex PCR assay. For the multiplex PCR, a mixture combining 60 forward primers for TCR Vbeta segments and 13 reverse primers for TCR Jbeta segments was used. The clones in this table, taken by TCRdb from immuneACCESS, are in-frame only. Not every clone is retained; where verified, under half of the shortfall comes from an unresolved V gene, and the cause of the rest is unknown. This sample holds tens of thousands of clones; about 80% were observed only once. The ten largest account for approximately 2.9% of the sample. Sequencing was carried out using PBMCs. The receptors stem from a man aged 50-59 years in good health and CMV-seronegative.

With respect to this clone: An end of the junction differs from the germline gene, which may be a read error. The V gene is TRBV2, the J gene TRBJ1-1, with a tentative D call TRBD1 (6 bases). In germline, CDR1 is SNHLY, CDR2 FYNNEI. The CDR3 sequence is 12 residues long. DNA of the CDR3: TGTGCCAGCAGAGAAGGGGGGAGGGGAGCTTTCTTT. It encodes CASREGGRGAFF.

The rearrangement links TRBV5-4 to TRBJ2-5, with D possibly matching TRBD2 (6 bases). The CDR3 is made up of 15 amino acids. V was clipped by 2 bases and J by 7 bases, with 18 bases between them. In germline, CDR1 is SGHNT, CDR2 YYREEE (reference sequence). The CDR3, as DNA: TGTGCCAGCAGCTTAAAGGAAGTGGGCGGGACGACCCAGTACTTC. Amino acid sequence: CASSLKEVGGTTQYF.

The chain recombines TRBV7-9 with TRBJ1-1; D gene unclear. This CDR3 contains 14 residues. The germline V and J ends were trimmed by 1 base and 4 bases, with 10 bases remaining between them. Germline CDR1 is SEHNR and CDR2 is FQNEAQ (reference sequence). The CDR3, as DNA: TGTGCCAGCAGCTTAGGCTCAACGGGCACTGAAGCTTTCTTT. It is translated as CASSLGSTGTEAFF.

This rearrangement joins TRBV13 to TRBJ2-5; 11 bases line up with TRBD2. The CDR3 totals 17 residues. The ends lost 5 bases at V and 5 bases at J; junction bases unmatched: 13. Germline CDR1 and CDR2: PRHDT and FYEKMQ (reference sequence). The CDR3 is CASSTGLAGAQEETQYF. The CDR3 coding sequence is TGTGCCAGCAGCACAGGACTAGCGGGCGCCCAGGAGGAGACCCAGTACTTC.

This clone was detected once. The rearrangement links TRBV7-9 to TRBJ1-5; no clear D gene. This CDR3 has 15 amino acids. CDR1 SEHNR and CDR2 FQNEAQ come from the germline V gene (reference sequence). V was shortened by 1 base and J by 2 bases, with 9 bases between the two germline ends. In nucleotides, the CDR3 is TGTGCCAGCAGCTTAGGAGAATTGGGCAATCAGCCCCAGCATTTT. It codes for CASSLGELGNQPQHF.

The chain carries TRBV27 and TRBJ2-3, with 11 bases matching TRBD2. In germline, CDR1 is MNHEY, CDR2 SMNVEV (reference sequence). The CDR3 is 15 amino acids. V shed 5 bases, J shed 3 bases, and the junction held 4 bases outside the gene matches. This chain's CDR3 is CASSLTSGATDTQYF. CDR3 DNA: TGTGCCAGCAGTCTGACTAGCGGGGCGACAGATACGCAGTATTTT.

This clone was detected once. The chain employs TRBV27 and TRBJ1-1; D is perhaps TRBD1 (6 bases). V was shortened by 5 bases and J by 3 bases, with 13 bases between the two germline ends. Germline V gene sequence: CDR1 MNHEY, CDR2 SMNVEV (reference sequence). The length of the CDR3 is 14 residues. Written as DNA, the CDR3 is TGTGCCAGCAGTCTACAGGGAAGTCACACTGAAGCTTTCTTT. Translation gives CASSLQGSHTEAFF.

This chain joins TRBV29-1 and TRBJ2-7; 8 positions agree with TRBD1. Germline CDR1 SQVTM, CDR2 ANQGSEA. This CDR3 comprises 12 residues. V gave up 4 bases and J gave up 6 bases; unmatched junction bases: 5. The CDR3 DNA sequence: TGCAGCGTTGGACAGGGGCTGGGCGAGCAGTACTTC. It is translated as CSVGQGLGEQYF.

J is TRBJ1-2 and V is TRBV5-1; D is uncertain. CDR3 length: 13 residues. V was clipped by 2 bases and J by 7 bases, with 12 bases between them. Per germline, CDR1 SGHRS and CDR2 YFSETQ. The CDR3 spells CASSLEDGGGYTF. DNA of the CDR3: TGCGCCAGCAGCTTAGAGGATGGTGGTGGCTACACCTTC.

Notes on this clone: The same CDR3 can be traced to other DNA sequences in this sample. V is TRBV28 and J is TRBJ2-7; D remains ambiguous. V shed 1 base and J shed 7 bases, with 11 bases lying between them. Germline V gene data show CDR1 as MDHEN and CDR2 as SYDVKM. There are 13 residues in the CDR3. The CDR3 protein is CASSLSGSGEQYF. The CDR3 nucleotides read TGTGCCAGCAGTTTATCCGGGTCCGGAGAGCAGTACTTC.

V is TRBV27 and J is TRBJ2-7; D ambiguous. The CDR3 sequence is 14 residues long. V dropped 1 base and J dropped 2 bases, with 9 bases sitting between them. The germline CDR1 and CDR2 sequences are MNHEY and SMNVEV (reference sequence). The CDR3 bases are TGTGCCAGCAGTTTATTACAGAACACCTACGAGCAGTACTTC. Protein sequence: CASSLLQNTYEQYF.

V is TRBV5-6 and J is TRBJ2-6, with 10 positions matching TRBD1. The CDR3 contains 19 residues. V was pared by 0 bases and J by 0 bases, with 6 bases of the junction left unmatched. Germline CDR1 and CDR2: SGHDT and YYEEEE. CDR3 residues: CASSLGTGGYSSGANVLTF. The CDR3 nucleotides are TGTGCCAGCAGCTTGGGGACAGGGGGGTATAGCTCTGGGGCCAACGTCCTGACTTTC.

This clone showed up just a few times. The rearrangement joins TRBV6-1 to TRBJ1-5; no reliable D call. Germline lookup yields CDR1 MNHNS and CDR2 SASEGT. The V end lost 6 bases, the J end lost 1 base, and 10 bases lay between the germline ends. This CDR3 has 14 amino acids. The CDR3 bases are TGTGCCAGCAGGTGGACGGGGAGCAATCAGCCCCAGCATTTT. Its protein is CASRWTGSNQPQHF.

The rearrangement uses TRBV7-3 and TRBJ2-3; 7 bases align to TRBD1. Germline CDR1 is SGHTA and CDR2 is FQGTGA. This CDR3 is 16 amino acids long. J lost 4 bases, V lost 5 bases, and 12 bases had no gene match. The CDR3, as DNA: TGTGCCAGCAGCACACCAGAAACAGGGGCCGCAGATACGCAGTATTTT. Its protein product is CASSTPETGAADTQYF.

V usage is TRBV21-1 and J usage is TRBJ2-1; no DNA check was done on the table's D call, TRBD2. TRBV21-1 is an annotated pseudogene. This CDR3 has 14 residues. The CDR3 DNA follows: TGTGCCAGCAGCGCAATTCTAGACTACAATGAGCAGTTCTTC. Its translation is CASSAILDYNEQFF.

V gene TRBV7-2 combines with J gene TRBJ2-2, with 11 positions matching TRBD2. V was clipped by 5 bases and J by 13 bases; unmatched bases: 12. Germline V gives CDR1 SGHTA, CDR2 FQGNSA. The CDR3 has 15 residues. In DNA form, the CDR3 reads TGTGCCAGCAGCCCCCTAGCGGGGGGACCCGGTACGCTGTTTTTT. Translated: CASSPLAGGPGTLFF. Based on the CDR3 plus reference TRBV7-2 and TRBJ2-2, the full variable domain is GAGVSQSPSNKVTEKGKDVELRCDPISGHTALYWYRQSLGQGLEFLIYFQGNSAPDKSGLPSDRFSAERTGGSVSTLTIQRTQQEDSAVYLCASSPLAGGPGTLFFGEGSRLTVL.

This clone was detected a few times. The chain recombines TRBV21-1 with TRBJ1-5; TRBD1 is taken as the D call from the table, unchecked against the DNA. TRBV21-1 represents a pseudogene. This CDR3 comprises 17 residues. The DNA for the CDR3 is TGTGCCAGCAGCAAAGAGGGGACAGGCTGGGGCAATCAGCCCCAGCATTTT. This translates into CASSKEGTGWGNQPQHF.

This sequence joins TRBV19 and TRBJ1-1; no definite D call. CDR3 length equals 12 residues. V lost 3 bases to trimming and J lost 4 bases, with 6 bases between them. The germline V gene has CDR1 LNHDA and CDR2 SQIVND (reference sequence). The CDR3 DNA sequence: TGTGCCAGTAGTATGTACGGCACTGAAGCTTTCTTT. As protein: CASSMYGTEAFF.

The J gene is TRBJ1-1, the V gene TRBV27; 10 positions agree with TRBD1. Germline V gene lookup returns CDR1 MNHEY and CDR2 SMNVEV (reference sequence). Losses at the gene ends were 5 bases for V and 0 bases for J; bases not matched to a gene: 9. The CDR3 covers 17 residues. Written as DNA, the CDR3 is TGTGCCAGCAGTGCAGACAGGGGGCATATTGTGAACACTGAAGCTTTCTTT. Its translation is CASSADRGHIVNTEAFF.

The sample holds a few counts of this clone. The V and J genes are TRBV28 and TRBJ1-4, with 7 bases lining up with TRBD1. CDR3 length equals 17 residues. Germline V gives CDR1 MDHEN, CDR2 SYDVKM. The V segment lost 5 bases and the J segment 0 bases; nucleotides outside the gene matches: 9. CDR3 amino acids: CASSLTGQPATNEKLFF. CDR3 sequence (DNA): TGTGCCAGCAGTCTAACGGGACAGCCCGCAACTAATGAAAAACTGTTTTTT.

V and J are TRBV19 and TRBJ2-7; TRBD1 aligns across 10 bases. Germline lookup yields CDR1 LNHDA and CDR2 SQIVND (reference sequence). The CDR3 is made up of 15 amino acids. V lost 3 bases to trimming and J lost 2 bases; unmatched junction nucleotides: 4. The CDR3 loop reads CASSIRQGATYEQYF. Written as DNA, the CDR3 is TGTGCCAGTAGTATCAGACAGGGGGCTACCTACGAGCAGTACTTC.

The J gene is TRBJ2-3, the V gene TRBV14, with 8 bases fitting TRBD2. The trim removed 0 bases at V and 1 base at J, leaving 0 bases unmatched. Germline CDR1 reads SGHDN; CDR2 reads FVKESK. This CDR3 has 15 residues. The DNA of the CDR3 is TGTGCCAGCAGCCAAGAGGGACTAGGCACAGATACGCAGTATTTT. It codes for CASSQEGLGTDTQYF.

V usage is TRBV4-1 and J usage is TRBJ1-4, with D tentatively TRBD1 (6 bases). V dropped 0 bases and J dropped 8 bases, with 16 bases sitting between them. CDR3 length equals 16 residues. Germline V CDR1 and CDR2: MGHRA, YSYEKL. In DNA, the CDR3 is TGCGCCAGCAGCCAAGATGTGGGGTTTAGGGGGGAAAAACTGTTTTTT. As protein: CASSQDVGFRGEKLFF.